Shown below are 16 T cell receptor beta chains from a single sample sequenced in a study of chemoradiotherapy in HPV16-positive cancers. Data came from immunoSEQ multiplex PCR; TCRdb stores just in-frame clones and leaves some out. Of about 17,000 clones listed, around nine tenths are singletons. The sequenced sample was blood, obtained from a patient who underwent chemoradiotherapy. The receptors derive from a human donor with HPV-associated anogenital cancer.

This clone was counted a single time. The V and J genes are TRBV30 and TRBJ1-2, with 11 positions matching TRBD1. The germline V gene has CDR1 GTSNPN and CDR2 SVGIG (reference sequence). CDR3 length: 10 residues. Trimming cost V 8 bases and J 12 bases; bases outside gene matches: 5. CDR3 amino acids: CAARDRGNTF. Written as DNA, the CDR3 is TGTGCCGCCCGGGACAGGGGGAACACCTTC.

V gene TRBV6-5 combines with J gene TRBJ2-3; 9 positions agree with TRBD1. Germline CDR1 and CDR2: MNHEY and SVGAGI. This CDR3 has 15 residues. The V and J ends lost 6 bases and 3 bases, in that order; junction bases with no gene match: 7. The CDR3 reads CASSPRDRETDTQYF. The CDR3 region has the DNA TGTGCCAGCAGCCCCCGGGACAGGGAAACAGATACGCAGTATTTT.

The chain employs TRBV5-1 and TRBJ1-1; a possible D gene is TRBD1 (5 bases). V was pared by 6 bases and J by 7 bases, with 19 bases between. In germline, CDR1 is SGHRS, CDR2 YFSETQ. The CDR3 extends over 14 amino acids. CDR3: CASTTISGAREAFF. The CDR3 bases are TGCGCCAGCACCACGATCAGCGGGGCGCGTGAAGCTTTCTTT.

This chain links TRBV5-1 with TRBJ2-1; the match to TRBD1 covers 7 bases. With V trimmed by 0 bases and J by 5 bases, 5 bases remained unmatched. Germline CDR1 SGHRS, CDR2 YFSETQ. The CDR3 runs 15 residues. The CDR3 DNA follows: TGCGCCAGCAGCTTGGGAGACAGGGTGGACAATGAGCAGTTCTTC. Protein sequence: CASSLGDRVDNEQFF.

This clone was detected only once. In nucleotides, the CDR3 is TGTGCCACCAGCAGGCGGGGCTTGGGAGAGACCCAGTACTTC. This gives the protein CATSRRGLGETQYF. V is TRBV15 and J is TRBJ2-5, with D tentatively TRBD2 (6 bases). The CDR3 extends over 14 amino acids. Trimming took off 3 bases at V and 4 bases at J, with 12 bases between the two ends. CDR1 is LNHNV, CDR2 YYDKDF, per germline (reference sequence).

This clone was picked up a small number of times. The rearrangement links TRBV5-4 to TRBJ2-7, with TRBD2 identical over 7 bases. The ends lost 4 bases at V and 3 bases at J; junction bases unmatched: 7. This CDR3 is built from 14 residues. The germline CDR1 and CDR2 sequences are SGHNT and YYREEE (reference sequence). CDR3 residues: CASSGGTGGYEQYF. DNA for the CDR3: TGTGCCAGCAGCGGCGGGACGGGGGGCTACGAGCAGTACTTC.

The chain carries TRBV14 and TRBJ2-5; 11 nucleotides agree with TRBD2. The CDR3 length is 16 residues. J gave up 2 bases and V 2 bases, and 4 bases lay outside the gene matches. Germline values: CDR1 SGHDN, CDR2 FVKESK. CDR3 bases: TGTGCCAGCAGCCAACTGACTAGCGGGGATCAAGAGACCCAGTACTTC. As protein: CASSQLTSGDQETQYF.

This clone was found once. CDR3 loop: CASSVDPPSGVNNEQFF. For the CDR3, the DNA is TGTGCCAGCAGCGTAGATCCCCCCAGCGGTGTTAACAATGAGCAGTTCTTC. This chain links TRBV9 with TRBJ2-1, with D possibly being TRBD2 (5 bases). Per the germline V gene, CDR1 is SGDLS and CDR2 is YYNGEE. Trimming took off 0 bases at V and 5 bases at J, with 18 bases between the two ends. The CDR3 is 17 amino acids.

The rearrangement joins TRBV30 to TRBJ2-5; 7 bases line up with TRBD2. Matching the DNA end better, TRBJ2-7 makes the J call doubtful. The CDR3 is 12 amino acids. Germline values: CDR1 GTSNPN, CDR2 SVGIG (reference sequence). The CDR3 spells CAWGLEVYEQYF. The DNA of the CDR3 is TGTGCCTGGGGACTAGAGGTCTACGAGCAGTACTTC.

V usage is TRBV19 and J usage is TRBJ1-2, with D unresolved. CDR1 is LNHDA, CDR2 SQIVND, per germline (reference sequence). CDR3 length: 12 amino acids. Deletions cut 5 bases from V and 8 bases from J, with 12 bases between. The CDR3 region has the DNA TGTGCCAGTAGTCCCAGACAATCGGGCTACACCTTC. Its protein product is CASSPRQSGYTF.

This clone was picked up one time. The chain joins TRBV6-5 to TRBJ2-5, with TRBD1 matching over 7 bases. The CDR3 has 16 residues. Germline V CDR1 and CDR2: MNHEY, SVGAGI. V was clipped by 0 bases and J by 4 bases; unmatched bases: 8. In DNA, the CDR3 is TGTGCCAGCAGTTACTCATGGCAGGGGGAAGTAGAGACCCAGTACTTC. This codes for CASSYSWQGEVETQYF.

The chain has TRBV11-2 and TRBJ1-3, with 7 bases that match TRBD1. Germline V gives CDR1 SGHAT, CDR2 FQNNGV. The CDR3 runs 15 residues. V was pared by 6 bases and J by 2 bases, with 7 bases of the junction left unmatched. The CDR3 region is CASRFPGGTGNTIYF. The DNA for the CDR3 is TGTGCCAGCAGATTTCCAGGGGGGACTGGAAACACCATATATTTT.

The V call is TRBV5-1, the J call TRBJ2-7, with D perhaps TRBD2 (5 bases). V lost 5 bases, J lost 3 bases, and 15 bases lay in between. The CDR3 has 14 residues. Germline loops: CDR1 SGHRS, CDR2 YFSETQ. CDR3 in amino acids: CASRGGPGDYEQYF. The CDR3 DNA reads TGCGCCAGCAGGGGCGGGCCTGGGGACTACGAGCAGTACTTC. Full variable domain (outside the CDR3, taken from reference TRBV5-1 and TRBJ2-7): KAGVTQTPRYLIKTRGQQVTLSCSPISGHRSVSWYQQTPGQGLQFLFEYFSETQRNKGNFPGRFSGRQFSNSRSEMNVSTLELGDSALYLCASRGGPGDYEQYFGPGTRLTVT.

The chain couples TRBV7-9 to TRBJ1-2, with D tentatively TRBD1 (5 bases). The V gene lost 3 bases and the J gene lost 4 bases, with 9 bases spanning the gap. The germline V gene encodes CDR1 SEHNR and CDR2 FQNEAQ (reference sequence). The length of the CDR3 is 13 residues. The CDR3 spells CASSLEGTYGYTF. For the CDR3, the DNA is TGTGCCAGCAGCTTGGAGGGGACCTATGGCTACACCTTC.

The V call is TRBV30, the J call TRBJ2-1, with 8 bases aligning to TRBD1. J gave up 8 bases and V 7 bases, and 13 bases lay outside the gene matches. Germline loops: CDR1 GTSNPN, CDR2 SVGIG (reference sequence). This CDR3 has 14 amino acids. CDR3 residues: CAYRGPGGLYEQFF. CDR3 bases: TGTGCCTACAGAGGCCCAGGGGGCTTATATGAGCAGTTCTTC. Using reference TRBV30 and TRBJ2-1 for the parts outside the CDR3, the full variable domain is SQTIHQWPATLVQPVGSPLSLECTVEGTSNPNLYWYRQAAGRGLQLLFYSVGIGQISSEVPQNLSASRPQDRQFILSSKKLLLSDSGFYLCAYRGPGGLYEQFFGPGTRLTVL.

The chain carries TRBV5-5 and TRBJ2-2, with D unclear. This CDR3 has 15 residues. The V and J ends lost 2 bases and 7 bases respectively, with 15 bases between them. CDR1 SGHKS and CDR2 YYEKEE come from the germline V gene (reference sequence). The CDR3 region is CASSLFSAVVGELFF. The CDR3 DNA is TGTGCCAGCAGCTTATTTTCAGCCGTGGTCGGGGAGCTGTTTTTT.